This T cell receptor beta chain was captured in a study of identical twins. This clonotype was seen a handful of times. TCRdb used MiXCR to reprocess the 5' RACE reads, holding one entry per CDR3 protein. The sample has about 790,000 distinct CDR3 sequences, roughly 18% seen once; the top ten hold around 14%. This CDR3 is built from 14 residues. Germline V gene data show CDR1 as SGHRS and CDR2 as YFSETQ. V was trimmed by 1 base and J by 8 bases, leaving 13 bases between them. These sequences were also reported in another study, on T cells expressing NK-cell markers. That study reports: The use of an anti-gamma-delta TCR antibody, which was added in several experiments, restricted sorting to T cells expressing alpha-beta TCR.

The sample taken for sequencing was PBMCs. The receptor was isolated from a woman aged 18-29 years in good health. The chain employs TRBV5-1 and TRBJ1-3; possibly TRBD1 for D (5 bases). This chain's CDR3 is CASSLRGSRDTIYF. CDR3 nucleotide sequence: TGCGCCAGCAGCTTGCGGGGCAGCCGGGACACCATATATTTT. The variable domain in full, completed from reference TRBV5-1 and TRBJ1-3, reads KAGVTQTPRYLIKTRGQQVTLSCSPISGHRSVSWYQQTPGQGLQFLFEYFSETQRNKGNFPGRFSGRQFSNSRSEMNVSTLELGDSALYLCASSLRGSRDTIYFGEGSWLTVV.